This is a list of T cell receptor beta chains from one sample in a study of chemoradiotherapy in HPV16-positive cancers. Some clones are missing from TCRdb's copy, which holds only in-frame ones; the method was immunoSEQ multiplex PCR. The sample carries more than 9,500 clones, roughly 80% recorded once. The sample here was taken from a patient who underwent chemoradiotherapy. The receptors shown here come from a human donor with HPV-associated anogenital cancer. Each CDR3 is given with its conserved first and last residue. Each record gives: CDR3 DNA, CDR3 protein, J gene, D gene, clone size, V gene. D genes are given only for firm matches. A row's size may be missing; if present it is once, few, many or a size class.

CDR3 DNA: TGTGCCAGCAGCCCTAGCGGGGGGCCCGAAGAGACCCAGTACTTC; CDR3 protein: CASSPSGGPEETQYF; J gene: TRBJ2-5; D gene: TRBD2; clone size: .; V gene: TRBV4-2
CDR3 DNA: TGTGCCAGCAAGGAGCGGGGGGGCCTCGGAAACATTCAGTACTTC; CDR3 protein: CASKERGGLGNIQYF; J gene: TRBJ2-4; D gene: TRBD2; clone size: .; V gene: TRBV6-5
CDR3 DNA: TGTGCCAGCTCCCCCGGGACAGGGGGACGCGAGCAGTACTTC; CDR3 protein: CASSPGTGGREQYF; J gene: TRBJ2-7; D gene: TRBD1; clone size: .; V gene: TRBV18
CDR3 DNA: TGCGCCAGCAGTGGGCCGGAAGAGACCCAGTACTTC; CDR3 protein: CASSGPEETQYF; J gene: TRBJ2-5; D gene: .; clone size: .; V gene: TRBV10-1
CDR3 DNA: TGTGCCAGCAGCTCAGGACAGGGCTACGAGCAGTACTTC; CDR3 protein: CASSSGQGYEQYF; J gene: TRBJ2-7; D gene: TRBD1; clone size: .; V gene: TRBV5-6
CDR3 DNA: TGTGCCAGCAGCAAAGATAGGGATAGGAACATTCAGTACTTC; CDR3 protein: CASSKDRDRNIQYF; J gene: TRBJ2-4; D gene: .; clone size: few; V gene: TRBV21-1
CDR3 DNA: TGTGCCAGCAGCGTTACAGGTTCTTCTAACTATGGCTACACCTTC; CDR3 protein: CASSVTGSSNYGYTF; J gene: TRBJ1-2; D gene: .; clone size: few; V gene: TRBV7-8
CDR3 DNA: TGTGCCAGCAGTCCAGGACCCTGGGATGAAAAACTGTTTTTT; CDR3 protein: CASSPGPWDEKLFF; J gene: TRBJ1-4; D gene: .; clone size: .; V gene: TRBV28
CDR3 DNA: TGTGCCAGCAGTTCGGGACAGATCAACACTGAAGCTTTCTTT; CDR3 protein: CASSSGQINTEAFF; J gene: TRBJ1-1; D gene: TRBD1; clone size: .; V gene: TRBV2
CDR3 DNA: TGTGCTAGTGGTTTGGTAATGGGGACTAGCGGGGAGAAGCAGTTCTTC; CDR3 protein: CASGLVMGTSGEKQFF; J gene: TRBJ2-1; D gene: TRBD2; clone size: .; V gene: TRBV12-5
CDR3 DNA: TGTGCCAGCAGTTTTTTACTGGGGGAAAAACTGTTTTTT; CDR3 protein: CASSFLLGEKLFF; J gene: TRBJ1-4; D gene: .; clone size: .; V gene: TRBV27
CDR3 DNA: TGTGCCAGCAGAGGTTCTAGCACAGATACGCAGTATTTT; CDR3 protein: CASRGSSTDTQYF; J gene: TRBJ2-3; D gene: .; clone size: .; V gene: TRBV2
CDR3 DNA: TGTGCCAGCTCATCCGGGACAGGGGGCTCTAATGAAAAACTGTTTTTT; CDR3 protein: CASSSGTGGSNEKLFF; J gene: TRBJ1-4; D gene: TRBD1; clone size: .; V gene: TRBV18
CDR3 DNA: TGTGCCAGCAAATTATCCGGGACGGGTAACTATGGCTACACCTTC; CDR3 protein: CASKLSGTGNYGYTF; J gene: TRBJ1-2; D gene: .; clone size: .; V gene: TRBV28
CDR3 DNA: TGTGCCAGCAGTTTGGGCTTCGGGGCCCAGTACTTC; CDR3 protein: CASSLGFGAQYF; J gene: TRBJ2-5; D gene: .; clone size: few; V gene: TRBV27
CDR3 DNA: TGTGCCAGCTCACCAAGGGCAGATACGCAGTATTTT; CDR3 protein: CASSPRADTQYF; J gene: TRBJ2-3; D gene: .; clone size: .; V gene: TRBV18
CDR3 DNA: TGTGCCAGCAGTTCCAGGGGGCGGACGTCCCACACCTTC; CDR3 protein: CASSSRGRTSHTF; J gene: TRBJ1-2; D gene: TRBD1; clone size: .; V gene: TRBV28
CDR3 DNA: TGTGCCAGCAGTGATCACACCAAGTCTGCTTTCTTT; CDR3 protein: CASSDHTKSAFF; J gene: TRBJ1-1; D gene: .; clone size: .; V gene: TRBV6-4
CDR3 DNA: TGTGCCAGCAGCCCGGGGGTCAGGGACCCCTACGAGCAGTACTTC; CDR3 protein: CASSPGVRDPYEQYF; J gene: TRBJ2-7; D gene: .; clone size: .; V gene: TRBV7-2
CDR3 DNA: TGTGCCAGCAGTGAAGAGTGGGGTGGGAACACTGAAGCTTTCTTT; CDR3 protein: CASSEEWGGNTEAFF; J gene: TRBJ1-1; D gene: .; clone size: .; V gene: TRBV6-1
CDR3 DNA: TGTGCCAGCAGCAGGCTAGCGGGAGCTGTCCACGAGCAGTACTTC; CDR3 protein: CASSRLAGAVHEQYF; J gene: TRBJ2-7; D gene: TRBD2; clone size: .; V gene: TRBV7-6
CDR3 DNA: TGTGCCAGCAGTTCCAAAGGGTTTTTTACTGGAAACACCATATATTTT; CDR3 protein: CASSSKGFFTGNTIYF; J gene: TRBJ1-3; D gene: .; clone size: .; V gene: TRBV27
CDR3 DNA: TGTGCCAGCAGTTTATATGGTCTGGGCCCTGAAGCTTTCTTT; CDR3 protein: CASSLYGLGPEAFF; J gene: TRBJ1-1; D gene: .; clone size: .; V gene: TRBV27
CDR3 DNA: TGTGCCAGCAGTGAGACTAACAGGGGGCCTTGGGGCTATGGCTACACCTTC; CDR3 protein: CASSETNRGPWGYGYTF; J gene: TRBJ1-2; D gene: TRBD1; clone size: .; V gene: TRBV6-1
CDR3 DNA: TGTGCCAGCAGTGAATTAGACAGGGTCGGGTACTACGAGCAGTACTTC; CDR3 protein: CASSELDRVGYYEQYF; J gene: TRBJ2-7; D gene: TRBD1; clone size: .; V gene: TRBV6-1
CDR3 DNA: TGTGCCAGCAGCTTAGGCCCCACGGGAAAGTTTACTGAAGCTTTCTTT; CDR3 protein: CASSLGPTGKFTEAFF; J gene: TRBJ1-1; D gene: .; clone size: .; V gene: TRBV7-9
CDR3 DNA: TGTGCCATCAGGTCCCAGCTGTTAGAAAAACTGTTTTTT; CDR3 protein: CAIRSQLLEKLFF; J gene: TRBJ1-4; D gene: .; clone size: .; V gene: TRBV10-3
CDR3 DNA: TGTGCCAGCAGACTGTCCGGGACACCCTCCGAGCAGTACTTC; CDR3 protein: CASRLSGTPSEQYF; J gene: TRBJ2-7; D gene: .; clone size: .; V gene: TRBV6-5
CDR3 DNA: TGTGCCAGCTCGCGGTCGACAGGGGACTTCGCCGATACGTTTGAGACCCAGTACTTC; CDR3 protein: CASSRSTGDFADTFETQYF; J gene: TRBJ2-5; D gene: TRBD1; clone size: .; V gene: TRBV18
CDR3 DNA: TGTGCCAGCAGCTTGGTTGGGATGAACACTGAAGCTTTCTTT; CDR3 protein: CASSLVGMNTEAFF; J gene: TRBJ1-1; D gene: .; clone size: .; V gene: TRBV5-4
CDR3 DNA: TGTGCCAGCTCAAATACAGGGAACTATAATTCACCCCTCCACTTT; CDR3 protein: CASSNTGNYNSPLHF; J gene: TRBJ1-6; D gene: .; clone size: .; V gene: TRBV18
CDR3 DNA: TGTGCCACCAGCAGAGATAAGACAGGGGCAGTGAACTATGGCTACACCTTC; CDR3 protein: CATSRDKTGAVNYGYTF; J gene: TRBJ1-2; D gene: TRBD1; clone size: .; V gene: TRBV15
CDR3 DNA: TGTGCCAGCGCCGGACTAGCGGGTAACACCGGGGAGCTGTTTTTT; CDR3 protein: CASAGLAGNTGELFF; J gene: TRBJ2-2; D gene: TRBD2; clone size: .; V gene: TRBV11-2
CDR3 DNA: TGTGCCAGCGCCCTTACCAGGACGGAGATTAACTATGGCTACACCTTC; CDR3 protein: CASALTRTEINYGYTF; J gene: TRBJ1-2; D gene: .; clone size: .; V gene: TRBV6-6
CDR3 DNA: TGTGCCTCTTTGACGGGTAAAGCTTTCTTT; CDR3 protein: CASLTGKAFF; J gene: TRBJ1-1; D gene: .; clone size: once; V gene: TRBV30
CDR3 DNA: TGTGCCAGTGGCGGGACTGATGGCTACACCTTC; CDR3 protein: CASGGTDGYTF; J gene: TRBJ1-2; D gene: .; clone size: .; V gene: TRBV14
CDR3 DNA: TGTGCCATCAGTGAACTGGGGGGGAACACTGAAGCTTTCTTT; CDR3 protein: CAISELGGNTEAFF; J gene: TRBJ1-1; D gene: .; clone size: .; V gene: TRBV10-3
CDR3 DNA: TGTGCCAGCAGTTTATCCGGTACTAGCGGGAGGTATGAGCAGTTCTTC; CDR3 protein: CASSLSGTSGRYEQFF; J gene: TRBJ2-1; D gene: TRBD2; clone size: .; V gene: TRBV28
CDR3 DNA: TGTGCCAGCTCACCACCGGTAGGGTCCGAGCAGTACTTC; CDR3 protein: CASSPPVGSEQYF; J gene: TRBJ2-7; D gene: .; clone size: .; V gene: TRBV18
CDR3 DNA: TGTGCCAGCAGTTACGGTTCGGGAGGAGGACCAGGGACCCAGTACTTC; CDR3 protein: CASSYGSGGGPGTQYF; J gene: TRBJ2-5; D gene: TRBD2; clone size: .; V gene: TRBV6-6
CDR3 DNA: TGCGCCAGCAGCCCTCGGACGGGCGAGGGTGAGCAGTTCTTC; CDR3 protein: CASSPRTGEGEQFF; J gene: TRBJ2-1; D gene: .; clone size: few; V gene: TRBV5-1
CDR3 DNA: TGTGCCAGCGGTGGGACTAGGCTCTACAATGAGCAGTTCTTC; CDR3 protein: CASGGTRLYNEQFF; J gene: TRBJ2-1; D gene: TRBD2; clone size: .; V gene: TRBV28
CDR3 DNA: TGTGCCAGCAGTGAAATAACGAACACTGAAGCTTTCTTT; CDR3 protein: CASSEITNTEAFF; J gene: TRBJ1-1; D gene: .; clone size: .; V gene: TRBV6-1
CDR3 DNA: TGTGCCAGCACTAAATCTCTGCCGGGACACGAAAACTATGGCTACACCTTC; CDR3 protein: CASTKSLPGHENYGYTF; J gene: TRBJ1-2; D gene: .; clone size: .; V gene: TRBV28
CDR3 DNA: TGTGCCAGCAGCTTTCAGGGGAAGGGAAACACCATATATTTT; CDR3 protein: CASSFQGKGNTIYF; J gene: TRBJ1-3; D gene: .; clone size: .; V gene: TRBV5-5
CDR3 DNA: TGTGCCAGTAGTACGGGAATTACAACTAATGAAAAACTGTTTTTT; CDR3 protein: CASSTGITTNEKLFF; J gene: TRBJ1-4; D gene: .; clone size: .; V gene: TRBV19
CDR3 DNA: TGTGCCACCAGCAGAGATCCTAGGGGTACTGAAGCTTTCTTT; CDR3 protein: CATSRDPRGTEAFF; J gene: TRBJ1-1; D gene: .; clone size: few; V gene: TRBV15
CDR3 DNA: TGCGCCAGCAGCCGAGACCGCTCCTACGAGCAGTACTTC; CDR3 protein: CASSRDRSYEQYF; J gene: TRBJ2-7; D gene: .; clone size: .; V gene: TRBV4-3
CDR3 DNA: TGCGCCAGCAGCTTGGCGTCGGGACAGGGATATTACGAGCAGTACTTC; CDR3 protein: CASSLASGQGYYEQYF; J gene: TRBJ2-7; D gene: TRBD1; clone size: .; V gene: TRBV5-1
CDR3 DNA: TGTGCCAGTAGTATAGACCCCAATCAGCCCCAGCATTTT; CDR3 protein: CASSIDPNQPQHF; J gene: TRBJ1-5; D gene: .; clone size: few; V gene: TRBV19
CDR3 DNA: TGTGCCACCAGCAGAGATTACGCTGAAGCTTTCTTT; CDR3 protein: CATSRDYAEAFF; J gene: TRBJ1-1; D gene: .; clone size: few; V gene: TRBV15
CDR3 DNA: TGTGCCAGCAGCCAAGCGCGGGGGCAGCCCCAGCATTTT; CDR3 protein: CASSQARGQPQHF; J gene: TRBJ1-5; D gene: .; clone size: .; V gene: TRBV14
CDR3 DNA: TGTGCCAGCAGTGTAGACCCGGGACACCTCTACAATGAGCAGTTCTTC; CDR3 protein: CASSVDPGHLYNEQFF; J gene: TRBJ2-1; D gene: .; clone size: .; V gene: TRBV7-2
CDR3 DNA: TGTGCCAGCAGTTACTCGCCCGGGGAGCTGTTTTTT; CDR3 protein: CASSYSPGELFF; J gene: TRBJ2-2; D gene: .; clone size: .; V gene: TRBV6-6
CDR3 DNA: TGTGCCAGCAGCCCGGCGGTTTTGGGCACCGGGGAGCTGTTTTTT; CDR3 protein: CASSPAVLGTGELFF; J gene: TRBJ2-2; D gene: .; clone size: .; V gene: TRBV5-4